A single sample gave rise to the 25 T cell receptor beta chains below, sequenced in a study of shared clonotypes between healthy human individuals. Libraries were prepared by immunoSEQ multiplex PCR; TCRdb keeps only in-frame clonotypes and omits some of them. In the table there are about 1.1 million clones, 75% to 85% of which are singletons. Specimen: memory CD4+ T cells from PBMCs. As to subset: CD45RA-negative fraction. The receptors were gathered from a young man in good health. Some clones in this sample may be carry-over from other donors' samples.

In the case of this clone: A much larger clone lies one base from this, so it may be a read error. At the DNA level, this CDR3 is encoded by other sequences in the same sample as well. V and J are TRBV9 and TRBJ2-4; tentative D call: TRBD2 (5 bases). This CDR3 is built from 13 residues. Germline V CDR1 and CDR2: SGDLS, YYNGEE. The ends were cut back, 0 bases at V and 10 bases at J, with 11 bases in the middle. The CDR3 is CASSVGEGNIQYF. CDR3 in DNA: TGTGCCAGCAGCGTAGGTGAGGGAAATATTCAGTACTTC. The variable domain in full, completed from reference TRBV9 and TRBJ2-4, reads DSGVTQTPKHLITATGQRVTLRCSPRSGDLSVYWYQQSLDQGLQFLIQYYNGEERAKGNILERFSAQQFPDLHSELNLSSLELGDSALYFCASSVGEGNIQYFGAGTRLSVL.

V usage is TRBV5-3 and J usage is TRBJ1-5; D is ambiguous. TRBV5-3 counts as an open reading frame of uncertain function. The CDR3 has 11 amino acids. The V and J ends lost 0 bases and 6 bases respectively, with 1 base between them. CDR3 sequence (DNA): TGTGCCAGAAGCTTGGGTCAGCCCCAGCATTTT. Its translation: CARSLGQPQHF.

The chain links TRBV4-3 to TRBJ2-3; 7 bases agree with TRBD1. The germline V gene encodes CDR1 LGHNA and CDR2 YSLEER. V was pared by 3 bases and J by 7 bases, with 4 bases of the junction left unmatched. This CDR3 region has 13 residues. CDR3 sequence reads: CASSQGQSNTQYF. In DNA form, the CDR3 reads TGCGCCAGCAGCCAGGGACAGTCAAATACGCAGTATTTT.

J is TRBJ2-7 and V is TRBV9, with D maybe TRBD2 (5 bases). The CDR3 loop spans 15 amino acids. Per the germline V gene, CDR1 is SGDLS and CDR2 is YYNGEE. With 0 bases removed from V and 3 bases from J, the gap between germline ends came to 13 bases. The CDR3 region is CASSVEPGSNYEQYF. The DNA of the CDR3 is TGTGCCAGCAGCGTAGAACCGGGGTCAAACTACGAGCAGTACTTC.

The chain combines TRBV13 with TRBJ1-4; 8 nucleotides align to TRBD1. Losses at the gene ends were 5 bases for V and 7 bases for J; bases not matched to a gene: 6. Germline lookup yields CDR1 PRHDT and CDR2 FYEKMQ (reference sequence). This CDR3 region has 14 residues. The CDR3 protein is CASSRTGLREKLFF. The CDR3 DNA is TGTGCCAGCAGCCGGACAGGGCTTCGTGAAAAACTGTTTTTT.

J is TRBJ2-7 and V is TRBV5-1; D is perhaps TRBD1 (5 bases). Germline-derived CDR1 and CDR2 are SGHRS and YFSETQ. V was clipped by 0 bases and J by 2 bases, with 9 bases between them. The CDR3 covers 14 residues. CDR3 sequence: CASSLVQDTYEQYF. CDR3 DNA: TGCGCCAGCAGCTTGGTCCAGGACACCTACGAGCAGTACTTC. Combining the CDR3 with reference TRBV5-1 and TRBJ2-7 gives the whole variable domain KAGVTQTPRYLIKTRGQQVTLSCSPISGHRSVSWYQQTPGQGLQFLFEYFSETQRNKGNFPGRFSGRQFSNSRSEMNVSTLELGDSALYLCASSLVQDTYEQYFGPGTRLTVT.

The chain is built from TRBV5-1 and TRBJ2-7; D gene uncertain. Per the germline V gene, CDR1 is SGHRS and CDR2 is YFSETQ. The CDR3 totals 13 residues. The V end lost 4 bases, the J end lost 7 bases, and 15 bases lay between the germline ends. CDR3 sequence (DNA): TGCGCCAGCAGCCCGGAAAGTAGGGCGGAGCAGTACTTC. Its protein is CASSPESRAEQYF.

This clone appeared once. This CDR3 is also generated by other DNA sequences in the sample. The CDR3 reads CASSDQGNTEAFF. CDR3 DNA sequence: TGCGCCAGCAGTGATCAGGGGAACACTGAAGCTTTCTTT. The chain combines TRBV5-1 with TRBJ1-1; TRBD1 might be the D (5 bases). V was clipped by 5 bases and J by 1 base, with 9 bases between them. There are 13 residues in the CDR3. Germline assignment: CDR1 SGHRS and CDR2 YFSETQ. Together with reference TRBV5-1 and TRBJ1-1, the CDR3 gives the full variable domain: KAGVTQTPRYLIKTRGQQVTLSCSPISGHRSVSWYQQTPGQGLQFLFEYFSETQRNKGNFPGRFSGRQFSNSRSEMNVSTLELGDSALYLCASSDQGNTEAFFGQGTRLTVV.

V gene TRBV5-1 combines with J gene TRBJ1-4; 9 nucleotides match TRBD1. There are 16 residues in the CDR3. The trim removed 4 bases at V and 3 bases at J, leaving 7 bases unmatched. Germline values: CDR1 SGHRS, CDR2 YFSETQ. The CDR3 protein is CASSAQGATANEKLFF. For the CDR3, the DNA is TGCGCCAGCAGCGCACAGGGGGCGACGGCTAATGAAAAACTGTTTTTT. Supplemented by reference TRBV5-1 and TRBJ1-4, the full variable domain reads KAGVTQTPRYLIKTRGQQVTLSCSPISGHRSVSWYQQTPGQGLQFLFEYFSETQRNKGNFPGRFSGRQFSNSRSEMNVSTLELGDSALYLCASSAQGATANEKLFFGSGTQLSVL.

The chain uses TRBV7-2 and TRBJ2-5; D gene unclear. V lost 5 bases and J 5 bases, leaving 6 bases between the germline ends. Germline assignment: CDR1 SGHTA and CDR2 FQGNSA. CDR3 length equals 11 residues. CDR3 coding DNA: TGTGCCAGCAGCGAAGGGGAGACCCAGTACTTC. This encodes CASSEGETQYF.

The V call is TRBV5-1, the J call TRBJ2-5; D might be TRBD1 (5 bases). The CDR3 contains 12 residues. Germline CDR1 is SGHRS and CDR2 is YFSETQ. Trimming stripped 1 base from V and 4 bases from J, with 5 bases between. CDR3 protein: CASSLQGETQYF. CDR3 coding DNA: TGCGCCAGCAGCTTGCAGGGAGAGACCCAGTACTTC. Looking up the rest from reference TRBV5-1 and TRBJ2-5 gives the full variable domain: KAGVTQTPRYLIKTRGQQVTLSCSPISGHRSVSWYQQTPGQGLQFLFEYFSETQRNKGNFPGRFSGRQFSNSRSEMNVSTLELGDSALYLCASSLQGETQYFGPGTRLLVL.

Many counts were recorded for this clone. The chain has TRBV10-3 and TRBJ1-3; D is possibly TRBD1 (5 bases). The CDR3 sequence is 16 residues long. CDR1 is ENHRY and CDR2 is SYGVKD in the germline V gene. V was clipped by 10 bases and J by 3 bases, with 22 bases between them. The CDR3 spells CATSPGSGGDGNTIYF. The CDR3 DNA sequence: TGTGCCACCAGCCCCGGTAGCGGGGGTGATGGAAACACCATATATTTT.

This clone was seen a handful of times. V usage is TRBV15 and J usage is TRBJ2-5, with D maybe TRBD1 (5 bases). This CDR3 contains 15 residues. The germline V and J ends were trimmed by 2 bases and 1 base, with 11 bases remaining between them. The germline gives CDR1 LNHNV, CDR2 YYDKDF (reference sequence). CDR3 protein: CATSRSRGVQETQYF. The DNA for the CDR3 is TGTGCCACCAGCAGATCAAGGGGTGTCCAAGAGACCCAGTACTTC.

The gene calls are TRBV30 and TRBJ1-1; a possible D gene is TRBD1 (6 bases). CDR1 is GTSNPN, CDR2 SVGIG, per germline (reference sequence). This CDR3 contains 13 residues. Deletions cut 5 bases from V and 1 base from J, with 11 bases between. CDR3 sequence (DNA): TGTGCCTGGCAGGGGTACGCGAACACTGAAGCTTTCTTT. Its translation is CAWQGYANTEAFF. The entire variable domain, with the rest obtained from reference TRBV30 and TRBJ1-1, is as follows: SQTIHQWPATLVQPVGSPLSLECTVEGTSNPNLYWYRQAAGRGLQLLFYSVGIGQISSEVPQNLSASRPQDRQFILSSKKLLLSDSGFYLCAWQGYANTEAFFGQGTRLTVV.

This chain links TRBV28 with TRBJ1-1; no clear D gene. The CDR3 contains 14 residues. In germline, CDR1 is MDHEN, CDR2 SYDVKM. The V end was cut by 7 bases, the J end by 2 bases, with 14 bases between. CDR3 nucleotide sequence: TGTGCCAGCACCGTACCGGGAGGCAACACTGAAGCTTTCTTT. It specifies CASTVPGGNTEAFF.

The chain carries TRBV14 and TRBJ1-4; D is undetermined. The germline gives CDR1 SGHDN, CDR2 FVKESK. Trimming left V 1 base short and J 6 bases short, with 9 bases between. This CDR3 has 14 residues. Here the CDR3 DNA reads TGTGCCAGCAGCCAAGTTTTGGGCGATGAAAAACTGTTTTTT. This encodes CASSQVLGDEKLFF.

Here the CDR3 reads CASRKTSGSYNEQFF. The CDR3 bases are TGTGCCAGCAGGAAGACTAGCGGGTCTTACAATGAGCAGTTCTTC. The genes are TRBV7-3 and TRBJ2-1; 10 bases are a match to TRBD2. This CDR3 comprises 15 residues. J lost 4 bases, V lost 6 bases, and 6 bases had no gene match. The V gene's germline CDR1 is SGHTA and CDR2 FQGTGA.

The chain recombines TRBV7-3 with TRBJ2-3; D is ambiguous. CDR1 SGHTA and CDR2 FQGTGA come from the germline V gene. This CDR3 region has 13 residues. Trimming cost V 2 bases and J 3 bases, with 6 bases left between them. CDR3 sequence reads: CASSLEPTDTQYF. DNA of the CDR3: TGTGCCAGCAGCTTAGAACCAACAGATACGCAGTATTTT.

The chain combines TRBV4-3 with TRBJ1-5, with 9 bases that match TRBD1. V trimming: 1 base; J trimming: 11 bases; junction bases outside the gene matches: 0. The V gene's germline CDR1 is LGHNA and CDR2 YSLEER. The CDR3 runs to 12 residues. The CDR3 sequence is CASSQGTGAQHF. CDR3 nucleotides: TGCGCCAGCAGCCAAGGGACAGGGGCCCAGCATTTT.

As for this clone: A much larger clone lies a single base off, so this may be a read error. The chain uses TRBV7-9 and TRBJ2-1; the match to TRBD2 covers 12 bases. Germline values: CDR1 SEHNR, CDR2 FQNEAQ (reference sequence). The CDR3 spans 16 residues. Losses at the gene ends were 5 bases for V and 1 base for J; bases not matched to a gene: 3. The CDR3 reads CASSQGTSGSYNEQFF. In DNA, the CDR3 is TGTGCCAGCAGCCAAGGGACTAGCGGGTCCTACAATGAGCAGTTCTTC.

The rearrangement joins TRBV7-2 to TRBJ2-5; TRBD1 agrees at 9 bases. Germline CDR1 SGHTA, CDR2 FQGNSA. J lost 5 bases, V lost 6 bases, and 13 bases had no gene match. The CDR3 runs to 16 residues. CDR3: CASSYSRTGARETQYF. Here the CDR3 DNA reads TGTGCCAGCAGTTATTCTCGGACAGGGGCCCGGGAGACCCAGTACTTC. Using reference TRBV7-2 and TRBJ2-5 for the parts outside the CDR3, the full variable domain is GAGVSQSPSNKVTEKGKDVELRCDPISGHTALYWYRQSLGQGLEFLIYFQGNSAPDKSGLPSDRFSAERTGGSVSTLTIQRTQQEDSAVYLCASSYSRTGARETQYFGPGTRLLVL.

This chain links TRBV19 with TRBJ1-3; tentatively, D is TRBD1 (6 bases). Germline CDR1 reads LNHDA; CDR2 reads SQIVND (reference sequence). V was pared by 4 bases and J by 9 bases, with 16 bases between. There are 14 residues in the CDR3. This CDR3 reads CASSTRTARGTIYF. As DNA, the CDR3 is TGTGCCAGTAGTACAAGGACAGCCCGTGGCACCATATATTTT.

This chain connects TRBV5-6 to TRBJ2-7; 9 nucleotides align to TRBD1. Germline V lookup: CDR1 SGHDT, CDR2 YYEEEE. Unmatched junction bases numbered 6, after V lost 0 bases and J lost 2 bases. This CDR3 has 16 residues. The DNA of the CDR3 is TGTGCCAGCAGCTTGGTTGGGACAGGGTATACCTACGAGCAGTACTTC. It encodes CASSLVGTGYTYEQYF.

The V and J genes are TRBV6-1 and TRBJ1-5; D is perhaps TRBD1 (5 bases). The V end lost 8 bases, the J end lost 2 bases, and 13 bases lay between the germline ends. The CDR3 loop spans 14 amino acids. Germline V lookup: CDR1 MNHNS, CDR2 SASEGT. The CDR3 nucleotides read TGTGCCAGCCTTCGAGGGGACGGCAATCAGCCCCAGCATTTT. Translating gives CASLRGDGNQPQHF.

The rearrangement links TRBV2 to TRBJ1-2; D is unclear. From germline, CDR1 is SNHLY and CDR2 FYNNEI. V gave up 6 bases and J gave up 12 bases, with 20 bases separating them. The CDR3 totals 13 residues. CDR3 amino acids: CASSVVREGLDTF. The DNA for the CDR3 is TGTGCCAGCAGCGTCGTTAGGGAGGGTTTGGACACCTTC.